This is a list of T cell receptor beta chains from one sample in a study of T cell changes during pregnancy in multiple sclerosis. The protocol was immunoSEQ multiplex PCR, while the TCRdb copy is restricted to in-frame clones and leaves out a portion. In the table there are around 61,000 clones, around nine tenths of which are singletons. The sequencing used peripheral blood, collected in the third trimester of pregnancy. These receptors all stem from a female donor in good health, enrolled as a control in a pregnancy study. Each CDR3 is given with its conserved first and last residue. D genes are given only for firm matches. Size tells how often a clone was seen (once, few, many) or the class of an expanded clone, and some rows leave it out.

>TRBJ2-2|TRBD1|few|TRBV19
CASSTPQGASLAGELFF
TGTGCCAGTAGTACCCCACAGGGGGCGTCCTTGGCCGGGGAGCTGTTTTTT
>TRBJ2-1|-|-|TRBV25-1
CASLSGYNEQFF
TGTGCCAGCCTTTCCGGCTACAATGAGCAGTTCTTC
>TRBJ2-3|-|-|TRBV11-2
CASSSNRDFTSTDTQYF
TGTGCCAGCAGCTCAAACCGGGACTTTACTAGCACAGATACGCAGTATTTT
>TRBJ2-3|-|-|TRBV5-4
CASRTRGTDTQYF
TGTGCCAGCAGGACTAGAGGGACAGATACGCAGTATTTT
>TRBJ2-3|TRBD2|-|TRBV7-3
CASSPLAGVTDTQYF
TGTGCCAGCAGCCCTTTAGCGGGGGTGACAGATACGCAGTATTTT
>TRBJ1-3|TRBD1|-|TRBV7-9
CASNPQPGTDNLSGNTIYF
TGTGCCAGCAACCCACAACCCGGGACAGATAACCTCTCTGGAAACACCATATATTTT
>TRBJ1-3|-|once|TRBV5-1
CASSWGGDSSGNTIYF
TGCGCCAGCTCCTGGGGGGGCGACAGCTCTGGAAACACCATATATTTT
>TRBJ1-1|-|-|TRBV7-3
CASSLTENTEAFF
TGTGCCAGCAGCTTGACTGAGAACACTGAAGCTTTCTTT
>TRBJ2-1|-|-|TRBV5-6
CASSRRGGYNEQFF
TGTGCCAGCAGCCGCAGAGGCGGCTACAATGAGCAGTTCTTC
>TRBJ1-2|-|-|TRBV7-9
CASSPTGNYGYTF
TGTGCCAGCAGCCCAACAGGGAACTATGGCTACACCTTC